The next 20 T cell receptor beta chains were all read from a single sample in a study of OX40 agonist ivuxolimab in advanced cancers. Clones were read by immunoSEQ multiplex PCR, and TCRdb kept only the in-frame ones, dropping some. This sample has just under 80,000 clones, with about four fifths found just once. The sequencing used CD4+ or CD8+ T cells sorted from blood, collected in a trial of the OX40 agonist ivuxolimab. All receptors derive from an adult with an advanced solid tumor such as melanoma, head and neck, liver or kidney cancer.

The V call is TRBV2, the J call TRBJ2-7; TRBD1 matches 9 bases. The CDR3 consists of 14 residues. Per the germline V gene, CDR1 is SNHLY and CDR2 is FYNNEI. V lost 0 bases and J lost 4; bases outside the gene matches: 1. The CDR3 loop reads CASSEAGQGYEQYF. The CDR3 region has the DNA TGTGCCAGCAGTGAAGCGGGACAGGGTTACGAGCAGTACTTC. The full variable domain, in which reference TRBV2 and TRBJ2-7 provide the parts outside the CDR3, is EPEVTQTPSHQVTQMGQEVILRCVPISNHLYFYWYRQILGQKVEFLVSFYNNEISEKSEIFDDQFSVERPDGSNFTLKIRSTKLEDSAMYFCASSEAGQGYEQYFGPGTRLTVT.

This chain connects TRBV5-4 to TRBJ2-3; weak D call: TRBD2 (5 bases). CDR1 and CDR2 (germline): SGHNT, YYREEE (reference sequence). With 4 bases removed from V and 4 bases from J, the gap between germline ends came to 19 bases. The CDR3 is made up of 16 amino acids. The CDR3, as DNA: TGTGCCAGCAGCAAGGGATCGAGGGAATTGGCAGATACGCAGTATTTT. It specifies CASSKGSRELADTQYF.

The J gene is TRBJ2-1, the V gene TRBV27, with 8 bases lining up with TRBD2. V shed 5 bases and J 7 bases; nucleotides not matched to a gene: 13. This CDR3 comprises 16 residues. Per germline, CDR1 MNHEY and CDR2 SMNVEV (reference sequence). The CDR3 DNA reads TGTGCCAGCAGTACTCTGTGGGCGGGAGGTAGTAATGAGCAGTTCTTC. The encoded protein is CASSTLWAGGSNEQFF.

CDR3 residues: CASSLTPGVNTEAFF. CDR3 nucleotides: TGTGCCAGCAGTCTAACGCCGGGAGTGAACACTGAAGCTTTCTTT. The rearrangement links TRBV6-1 to TRBJ1-1, with no clear D. The V and J ends lost 5 bases and 0 bases respectively, with 13 bases between them. This CDR3 is 15 amino acids long. Germline loops: CDR1 MNHNS, CDR2 SASEGT.

The gene calls are TRBV7-9 and TRBJ1-2; 11 positions match TRBD1. The V gene end was trimmed by 4 bases and the J gene end by 7 bases; junction bases not matched to a gene: 11. Germline CDR1 reads SEHNR; CDR2 reads FQNEAQ (reference sequence). The CDR3 consists of 16 residues. CDR3 residues: CASSSGPGQGAGGYTF. For the CDR3, the DNA is TGTGCCAGCAGCTCAGGGCCCGGACAGGGGGCAGGTGGCTACACCTTC. Based on the CDR3 plus reference TRBV7-9 and TRBJ1-2, the full variable domain is DTGVSQNPRHKITKRGQNVTFRCDPISEHNRLYWYRQTLGQGPEFLTYFQNEAQLEKSRLLSDRFSAERPKGSFSTLEIQRTEQGDSAMYLCASSSGPGQGAGGYTFGSGTRLTVV.

The rearrangement uses TRBV9 and TRBJ2-7; D remains ambiguous. The CDR3 has 14 residues. The germline V gene encodes CDR1 SGDLS and CDR2 YYNGEE. V was shortened by 0 bases and J by 2 bases, with 9 bases between the two germline ends. The CDR3 sequence is CASSVGWTTYEQYF. Written as DNA, the CDR3 is TGTGCCAGCAGCGTAGGATGGACGACCTACGAGCAGTACTTC.

This clone was seen only a few times. This chain connects TRBV11-2 to TRBJ1-2; possibly TRBD1 for D (6 bases). This CDR3 region has 13 residues. V was cut by 1 base and J by 4 bases, with 7 bases left in between. The germline V gene has CDR1 SGHAT and CDR2 FQNNGV. CDR3 loop: CASSLAGAYGYTF. CDR3 DNA sequence: TGTGCCAGCAGCTTAGCAGGGGCCTATGGCTACACCTTC. The full variable domain, completed using reference TRBV11-2 and TRBJ1-2, is EAGVAQSPRYKIIEKRQSVAFWCNPISGHATLYWYQQILGQGPKLLIQFQNNGVVDDSQLPKDRFSAERLKGVDSTLKIQPAKLEDSAVYLCASSLAGAYGYTFGSGTRLTVV.

This chain connects TRBV14 to TRBJ2-1; 14 bases line up with TRBD2. The V segment lost 4 bases and the J segment 5 bases; nucleotides outside the gene matches: 7. The CDR3 covers 17 residues. Per germline, CDR1 SGHDN and CDR2 FVKESK. The CDR3 DNA is TGTGCCAGCAGCCTCTGGACTAGCGGGGGGCTTAACAATGAGCAGTTCTTC. Its translation is CASSLWTSGGLNNEQFF.

This clone was observed once. The chain joins TRBV5-1 to TRBJ2-6; the D gene could be TRBD1 or TRBD2 (6 bases each). Trimming removed 5 bases from V and 4 bases from J, with 13 bases in between. The CDR3 is 15 amino acids. Germline-derived CDR1 and CDR2 are SGHRS and YFSETQ. CDR3 sequence reads: CASRGGGGGANVLTF. The CDR3 coding sequence is TGCGCCAGCAGAGGAGGGGGAGGAGGGGCCAACGTCCTGACTTTC.

J is TRBJ2-2 and V is TRBV2; 11 bases are shared with TRBD2. This CDR3 contains 15 residues. The ends lost 2 bases at V and 5 bases at J; junction bases unmatched: 1. Germline CDR1 is SNHLY and CDR2 is FYNNEI. The CDR3 DNA reads TGTGCCAGCAGTGAACGGACTAGCGGGACCGGGGAGCTGTTTTTT. Translating gives CASSERTSGTGELFF. Supplemented by reference TRBV2 and TRBJ2-2, the full variable domain reads EPEVTQTPSHQVTQMGQEVILRCVPISNHLYFYWYRQILGQKVEFLVSFYNNEISEKSEIFDDQFSVERPDGSNFTLKIRSTKLEDSAMYFCASSERTSGTGELFFGEGSRLTVL.

This chain uses TRBV4-1 with TRBJ2-2; 9 nucleotides agree with TRBD1. Germline V gene lookup returns CDR1 MGHRA and CDR2 YSYEKL. V shed 1 base and J 3 bases; nucleotides not matched to a gene: 3. This CDR3 region has 16 residues. For the CDR3, the DNA is TGCGCCAGCAGCCAAGGAGGACAGGGGCACACCGGGGAGCTGTTTTTT. Its protein product is CASSQGGQGHTGELFF.

The chain uses TRBV7-8 and TRBJ2-5; 10 bases map to TRBD1. The CDR3 loop spans 20 amino acids. J lost 2 bases, V lost 5 bases, and 20 bases had no gene match. CDR1 SGHVS and CDR2 FQNEAQ come from the germline V gene. CDR3 residues: CASSLRGTGDWRTQQETQYF. CDR3 in DNA: TGTGCCAGCAGCCTCCGGGGGACAGGGGACTGGCGGACCCAGCAAGAGACCCAGTACTTC.

The gene calls are TRBV28 and TRBJ1-4; D is perhaps TRBD1 (5 bases). Germline CDR1 is MDHEN and CDR2 is SYDVKM. There are 12 residues in the CDR3. Trimming shortened V by 6 bases and J by 7 bases, and 9 bases separated the two germline ends. CDR3 sequence: CASSRQREKLFF. CDR3 bases: TGTGCCAGCAGCAGACAGCGTGAAAAACTGTTTTTT.

The CDR3 here is CASSLIRGWGGYTF. CDR3 DNA sequence: TGTGCCAGCAGTTTAATTAGGGGGTGGGGTGGCTACACCTTC. This chain connects TRBV28 to TRBJ1-2; a weak D match, TRBD1 (6 bases). Deletions cut 2 bases from V and 7 bases from J, with 14 bases between. The CDR3 sequence is 14 residues long. Looked up from germline, CDR1 is MDHEN and CDR2 is SYDVKM.

V is TRBV4-3 and J is TRBJ2-1; no clear D gene. V was shortened by 5 bases and J by 0 bases, with 11 bases between the two germline ends. The CDR3 runs to 15 residues. CDR1 LGHNA and CDR2 YSLEER come from the germline V gene. CDR3 residues: CASSSPSLSYNEQFF. The CDR3 DNA reads as TGCGCCAGCAGCTCCCCAAGCCTCTCCTACAATGAGCAGTTCTTC.

The chain recombines TRBV4-3 with TRBJ2-2, with D possibly being TRBD1 (6 bases). The CDR3 is made up of 16 amino acids. Trimming cost V 3 bases and J 0 bases, with 11 bases left between them. Per the germline V gene, CDR1 is LGHNA and CDR2 is YSLEER. DNA of the CDR3: TGCGCCAGCAGCCACCGGGACAACCCGAACACCGGGGAGCTGTTTTTT. Protein: CASSHRDNPNTGELFF.

The chain recombines TRBV5-6 with TRBJ2-3, with 16 bases lining up with TRBD2. Germline CDR1 reads SGHDT; CDR2 reads YYEEEE. The CDR3 has 17 amino acids. Germline trimming cut 4 bases from V and 2 bases from J; bases unmatched to any gene: 4. Here the CDR3 reads CASSAGTSGGATDTQYF. For the CDR3, the DNA is TGTGCCAGCAGCGCCGGGACTAGCGGGGGGGCCACAGATACGCAGTATTTT.

The chain couples TRBV19 to TRBJ1-3; TRBD1 matches at 9 bases. Germline assignment: CDR1 LNHDA and CDR2 SQIVND (reference sequence). CDR3 length: 13 residues. V lost 9 bases to trimming and J lost 9 bases; unmatched junction nucleotides: 9. CDR3 nucleotides: TGTGCCAGCATCGACAGGGGGGAGAGCACCATATATTTT. Translation gives CASIDRGESTIYF.

This clone has more than one count but fewer than ten. The V gene is TRBV2, the J gene TRBJ2-7; D possibly matches TRBD1 or TRBD2 (6 bases each). The V and J ends lost 8 bases and 0 bases respectively, with 20 bases between them. Germline assignment: CDR1 SNHLY and CDR2 FYNNEI. CDR3 length: 16 amino acids. In nucleotides, the CDR3 is TGTGCCAGCGGGGGGCAGGGTCCCGCAAGCTCCTACGAGCAGTACTTC. Translated: CASGGQGPASSYEQYF.

V usage is TRBV11-2 and J usage is TRBJ2-1; TRBD2 matches at 7 bases. The V segment lost 0 bases and the J segment 4 bases; nucleotides outside the gene matches: 3. CDR3 length: 15 amino acids. Germline CDR1 is SGHAT and CDR2 is FQNNGV. The CDR3 reads CASSLEGAGYNEQFF. In DNA form, the CDR3 reads TGTGCCAGCAGCTTAGAGGGAGCGGGGTACAATGAGCAGTTCTTC.